Considering frequency, the clone carrying this T cell receptor beta chain is medium-sized. Its target is not known. The CDR3 loop spans 16 amino acids. This specimen belongs to a study of CXCR3-negative and CXCR3-positive naive CD8 T cells. All TRB cDNA libraries came from 5' RACE performed with UMI labels. Following a re-call of the 5' RACE reads, TCRdb has one entry per CDR3 protein and lacks DNA. This sample's table has about 4,700 distinct CDR3 sequences. Study results and caveats: CXCR3-positive naive cells carried more hydrophobic TRB CDR3s than CXCR3-negative naive cells did.

This clonotype was sampled from a human donor in good health. Some clones in this sample may be carry-over from other donors' samples. The rearrangement uses TRBV12-3 or TRBV12-4 and TRBJ2-1; TCRdb proposes TRBD2, but this gene call is untestable without DNA. Sequenced input: naive CXCR3+ CD8+ T cells from blood. Noted subset: CD45RO-CCR7+CD27+CD95- naive CD8+ T cells expressing CXCR3 (TNR3+). The CDR3 loop is CASSFPAGTSYNEQFF.